Listed below are T cell receptor beta chains from one sample, sequenced in a study of CD8+ T cells in alopecia areata. This table comes from immunoSEQ multiplex PCR, and its TCRdb copy is limited to in-frame clones, with some not included. The table includes around 270,000 clones, over 45% detected once. The sequencing used CD4+ T cells sorted from blood, collected at week 24, from a patient treated with tofacitinib. The receptors shown here come from a human donor with alopecia areata. The conserved cysteine and the conserved F or W are not part of the CDR3 here.

v_gene: TRBV5-1
j_gene: TRBJ1-1
CDR3aa: ASSLESAAYTEAF

v_gene: TRBV6-5
j_gene: TRBJ1-1
CDR3aa: ASSRGNTEAF

v_gene: TRBV19
j_gene: TRBJ1-1
CDR3aa: ASKWTENTEAF

v_gene: TRBV6-1
j_gene: TRBJ2-1
CDR3aa: AMGTSGRDEQF

v_gene: TRBV30
j_gene: TRBJ1-2
CDR3aa: AWSPGRSWDYGYT

v_gene: TRBV7-9
j_gene: TRBJ2-3
CDR3aa: ASSRGGDSTDTQY

v_gene: TRBV18
j_gene: TRBJ1-2
CDR3aa: ASSPGPPDYGYT

v_gene: TRBV19
j_gene: TRBJ1-1
CDR3aa: ATTRRGSNTEAF

v_gene: TRBV14
j_gene: TRBJ1-1
CDR3aa: ASSRARGITEAF

v_gene: TRBV4-2
j_gene: TRBJ2-2
CDR3aa: ASSQEEGADTGELF

v_gene: TRBV11-2
j_gene: TRBJ2-2
CDR3aa: ASSPVGQGSGELF

v_gene: TRBV11-1
j_gene: TRBJ1-1
CDR3aa: ASSRMQGNTEAF

v_gene: TRBV7-2
j_gene: TRBJ2-1
CDR3aa: ASSLGLTSGNEQF

v_gene: TRBV29-1
j_gene: TRBJ1-3
CDR3aa: SVASVRPPPTVRGNTIY

v_gene: TRBV10-2
j_gene: TRBJ1-2
CDR3aa: ASMGGAGYGYT

v_gene: TRBV5-1
j_gene: TRBJ2-3
CDR3aa: ASSLDTDTQY

v_gene: TRBV5-1
j_gene: TRBJ1-5
CDR3aa: ASSPTGPYQPQH

v_gene: TRBV9
j_gene: TRBJ1-5
CDR3aa: ASSVSGGEGQPQH

v_gene: TRBV7-9
j_gene: TRBJ2-7
CDR3aa: ASSPRDRAYEQY

v_gene: TRBV7-2
j_gene: TRBJ2-7
CDR3aa: ASSLARGQDEQY

v_gene: TRBV5-1
j_gene: TRBJ2-7
CDR3aa: ASSSTGQGGYEQY